Presented here are 11 T cell receptor beta chains from one specimen sequenced in a study of cytomegalovirus exposure and HLA in healthy donors. The primer mix had 60 Vbeta and 13 Jbeta primers. The protocol was immunoSEQ multiplex PCR, while the TCRdb copy is restricted to in-frame clones and leaves out a portion. The data show over 80,000 clones, approximately 73% seen once. Input material: PBMCs. These receptor sequences come from a man aged 40-50 years in good health and CMV-seronegative.

The chain employs TRBV30 and TRBJ2-7, with TRBD1 matching over 9 bases. The germline V gene encodes CDR1 GTSNPN and CDR2 SVGIG (reference sequence). With V trimmed by 5 bases and J by 5 bases, 4 bases remained unmatched. The CDR3 extends over 12 amino acids. The CDR3 DNA follows: TGTGCCTGGGGGACAGGGTACCACGAGCAGTACTTC. It is translated as CAWGTGYHEQYF.

The CDR3 reads CSVGRGEKLFF. DNA for the CDR3: TGCAGCGTTGGCAGGGGGGAAAAACTGTTTTTT. The rearrangement uses TRBV29-1 and TRBJ1-4; TRBD1 aligns across 7 bases. Germline assignment: CDR1 SQVTM and CDR2 ANQGSEA. This CDR3 is built from 11 residues. The V gene end was trimmed by 4 bases and the J gene end by 8 bases; junction bases not matched to a gene: 1. The complete variable domain, with remaining parts taken from reference TRBV29-1 and TRBJ1-4, reads SAVISQKPSRDICQRGTSLTIQCQVDSQVTMMFWYRQQPGQSLTLIATANQGSEATYESGFVIDKFPISRPNLTFSTLTVSNMSPEDSSIYLCSVGRGEKLFFGSGTQLSVL.

The count of this clone is one. This rearrangement joins TRBV6-5 to TRBJ1-3, with TRBD1 matching 8 bases. Germline CDR1 MNHEY, CDR2 SVGAGI. V shed 3 bases and J 6 bases; nucleotides not matched to a gene: 10. The CDR3 runs 16 residues. For the CDR3, the DNA is TGTGCCAGCAGTTATTCACCCGGGACAGGCCAAAACACCATATATTTT. Its translation: CASSYSPGTGQNTIYF.

With regard to this clone: A read error may explain this, as a much larger clone is one base away. The genes are TRBV11-2 and TRBJ2-1; 7 bases fit TRBD1. Germline assignment: CDR1 SGHAT and CDR2 FQNNGV. Trimming cost V 3 bases and J 5 bases; bases outside gene matches: 1. The CDR3 spans 13 residues. In nucleotides, the CDR3 is TGTGCCAGCAGCTTGGGACAGAACAATGAGCAGTTCTTC. Encoded protein: CASSLGQNNEQFF.

This clone appeared a few times. This CDR3 is missing its conserved last phenylalanine or tryptophan, likely due to a read error. This rearrangement joins TRBV19 to TRBJ1-1; D possibly corresponds to TRBD1 (5 bases). There are 15 residues in the CDR3. From germline, CDR1 is LNHDA and CDR2 SQIVND (reference sequence). Trimming took 6 bases from V and 0 from J, leaving 14 bases between them. Here the CDR3 DNA reads TGTGCCAGTAGGAAACCGACAGAGATGAACACTGAAGCTTTCGTT. Protein product: CASRKPTEMNTEAFV.

The chain links TRBV4-1 to TRBJ2-2; unclear D gene. Looked up from germline, CDR1 is MGHRA and CDR2 is YSYEKL. This CDR3 region has 13 residues. V dropped 6 bases and J dropped 1 base, with 6 bases sitting between them. The chain's CDR3 is CASRSGNTGELFF. CDR3 DNA: TGCGCCAGCAGATCAGGGAACACCGGGGAGCTGTTTTTT.

This clone is a singleton in its sample. The chain is built from TRBV7-9 and TRBJ1-4; weak D call: TRBD1 (6 bases). The CDR3 consists of 13 residues. With 3 bases removed from V and 7 bases from J, the gap between germline ends came to 9 bases. Germline V lookup: CDR1 SEHNR, CDR2 FQNEAQ (reference sequence). CDR3 in DNA: TGTGCCAGCAGCTTCGGGACAACTGAAAAACTGTTTTTT. It specifies CASSFGTTEKLFF.

As DNA, the CDR3 is TGTGCCAGCAGCCGCGGGGGGGAGGGTTACCAAGAGACCCAGTACTTC. Its translation: CASSRGGEGYQETQYF. The rearrangement joins TRBV4-2 to TRBJ2-5, with 9 positions matching TRBD2. Germline trimming cut 4 bases from V and 0 bases from J; bases unmatched to any gene: 6. This CDR3 is built from 16 residues. From germline, CDR1 is LGHNA and CDR2 YNFKEQ.

This chain uses TRBV19 with TRBJ1-2; 7 bases agree with TRBD1. Per the germline V gene, CDR1 is LNHDA and CDR2 is SQIVND (reference sequence). This CDR3 region has 15 residues. The V and J ends lost 3 bases and 4 bases, in that order; junction bases with no gene match: 8. CDR3 region: CASSIRSGQIYGYTF. As DNA, the CDR3 is TGTGCCAGTAGTATCAGGTCGGGACAGATCTATGGCTACACCTTC.

The V and J genes are TRBV27 and TRBJ1-1; the D gene is possibly TRBD1 (5 bases). Germline V gene lookup returns CDR1 MNHEY and CDR2 SMNVEV (reference sequence). The CDR3 covers 16 residues. Trimming took off 5 bases at V and 5 bases at J, with 21 bases between the two ends. CDR3 in DNA: TGTGCCAGCAGTCCTAACCTTGGGGACTGGTTAACTGAAGCTTTCTTT. Translation gives CASSPNLGDWLTEAFF.

This chain connects TRBV6-1 to TRBJ2-1, with TRBD2 matching 9 bases. Trimming took 5 bases from V and 2 from J; bases not matched to a gene: 4. Germline CDR1 MNHNS, CDR2 SASEGT. CDR3 length equals 15 residues. This chain's CDR3 is CASSRVAGAYNEQFF. As DNA, the CDR3 is TGTGCCAGCAGTCGGGTAGCGGGGGCCTACAATGAGCAGTTCTTC.